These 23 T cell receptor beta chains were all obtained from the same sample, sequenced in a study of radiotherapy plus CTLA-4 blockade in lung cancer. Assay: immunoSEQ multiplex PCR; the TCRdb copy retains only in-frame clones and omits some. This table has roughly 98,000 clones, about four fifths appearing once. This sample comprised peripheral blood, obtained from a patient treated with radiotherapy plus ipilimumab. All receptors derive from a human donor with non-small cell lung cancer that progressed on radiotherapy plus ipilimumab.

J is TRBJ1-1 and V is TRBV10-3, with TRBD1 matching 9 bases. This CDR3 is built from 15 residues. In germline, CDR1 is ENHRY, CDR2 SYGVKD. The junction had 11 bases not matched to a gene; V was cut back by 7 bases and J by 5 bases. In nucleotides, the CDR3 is TGTGCCATCAACCCGGGACAGGGAGGGAAGACTGAAGCTTTCTTT. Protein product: CAINPGQGGKTEAFF.

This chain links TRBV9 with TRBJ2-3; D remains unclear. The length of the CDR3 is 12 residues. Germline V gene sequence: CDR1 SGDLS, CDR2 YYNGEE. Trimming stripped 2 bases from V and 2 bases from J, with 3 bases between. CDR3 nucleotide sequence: TGTGCCAGCAGCGTTCACACAGATACGCAGTATTTT. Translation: CASSVHTDTQYF.

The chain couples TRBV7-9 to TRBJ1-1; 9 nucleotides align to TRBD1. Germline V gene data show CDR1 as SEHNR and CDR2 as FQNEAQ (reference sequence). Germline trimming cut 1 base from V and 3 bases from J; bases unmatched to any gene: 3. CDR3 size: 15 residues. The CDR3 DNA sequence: TGTGCCAGCAGCTTAGGGGACAGGGTTGACACTGAAGCTTTCTTT. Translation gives CASSLGDRVDTEAFF.

CDR3 loop: CASSPGTEYGYTF. The CDR3 DNA follows: TGTGCCAGCTCACCAGGGACAGAGTATGGCTACACCTTC. This chain connects TRBV18 to TRBJ1-2; 7 positions agree with TRBD1. This CDR3 contains 13 residues. Trimming removed 2 bases from V and 5 bases from J; junction bases left unmatched: 2. Germline loops: CDR1 KGHSH, CDR2 LQKENI.

CDR3 protein: CASSESLSSDRKQFF. DNA for the CDR3: TGTGCCAGCAGTGAAAGCCTATCCTCCGACAGAAAGCAGTTCTTC. This chain joins TRBV2 and TRBJ2-1, with a weak D call TRBD1 (5 bases). Trimming removed 2 bases at V and 11 bases at J, with 19 bases between. The CDR3 length is 15 residues. Germline lookup yields CDR1 SNHLY and CDR2 FYNNEI.

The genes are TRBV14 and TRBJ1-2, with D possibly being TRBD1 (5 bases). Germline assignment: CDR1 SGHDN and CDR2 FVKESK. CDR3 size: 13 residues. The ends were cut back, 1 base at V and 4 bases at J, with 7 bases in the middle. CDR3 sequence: CASSQGGAYGYTF. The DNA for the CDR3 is TGTGCCAGCAGCCAAGGGGGCGCCTATGGCTACACCTTC.

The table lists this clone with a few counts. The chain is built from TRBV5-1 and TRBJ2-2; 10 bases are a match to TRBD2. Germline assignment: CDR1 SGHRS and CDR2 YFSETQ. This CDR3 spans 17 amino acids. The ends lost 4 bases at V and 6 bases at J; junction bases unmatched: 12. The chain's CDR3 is CASSRTTSGIASGELFF. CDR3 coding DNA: TGCGCCAGCAGCCGGACCACTAGCGGGATCGCGTCCGGGGAGCTGTTTTTT.

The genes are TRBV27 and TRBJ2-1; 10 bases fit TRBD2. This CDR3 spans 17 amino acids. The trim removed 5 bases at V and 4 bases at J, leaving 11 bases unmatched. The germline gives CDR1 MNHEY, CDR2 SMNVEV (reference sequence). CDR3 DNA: TGTGCCAGCAGTGAACGGACTAGCGGACGTTATTACAATGAGCAGTTCTTC. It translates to CASSERTSGRYYNEQFF.

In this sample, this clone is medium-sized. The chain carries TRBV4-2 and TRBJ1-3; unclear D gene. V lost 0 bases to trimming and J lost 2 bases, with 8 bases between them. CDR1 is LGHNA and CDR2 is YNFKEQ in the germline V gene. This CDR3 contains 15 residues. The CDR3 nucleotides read TGTGCCAGCAGCCAAGATCCGGGAGCTGGAAACACCATATATTTT. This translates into CASSQDPGAGNTIYF.

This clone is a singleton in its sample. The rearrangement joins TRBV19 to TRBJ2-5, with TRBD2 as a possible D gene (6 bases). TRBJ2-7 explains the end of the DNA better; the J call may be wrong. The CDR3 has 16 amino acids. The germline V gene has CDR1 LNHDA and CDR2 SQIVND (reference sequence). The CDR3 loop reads CASSTAAGLATYEQYF. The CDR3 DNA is TGTGCCAGTAGTACAGCCGCGGGACTTGCTACCTACGAGCAGTACTTC.

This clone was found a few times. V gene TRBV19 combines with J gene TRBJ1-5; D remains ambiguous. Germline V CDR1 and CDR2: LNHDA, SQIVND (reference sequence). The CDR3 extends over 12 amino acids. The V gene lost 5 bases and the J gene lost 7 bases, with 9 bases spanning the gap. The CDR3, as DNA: TGTGCCAGTAGTGCTAGCCGGCAGCCCCAGCATTTT. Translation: CASSASRQPQHF.

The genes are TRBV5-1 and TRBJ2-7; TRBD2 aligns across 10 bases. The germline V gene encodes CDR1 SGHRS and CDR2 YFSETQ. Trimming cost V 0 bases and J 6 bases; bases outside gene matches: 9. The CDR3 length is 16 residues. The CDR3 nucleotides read TGCGCCAGCAGCTTGGGGGGGACTAGCGTACAGGGCGAGCAGTACTTC. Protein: CASSLGGTSVQGEQYF.

The CDR3, as DNA: TGTGCCAGCAGCGCGACGACAGTCTCCTACGAGCAGTACTTC. Amino acid sequence: CASSATTVSYEQYF. The rearrangement uses TRBV9 and TRBJ2-7; possible D gene TRBD1, 5 bases. Germline V gene lookup returns CDR1 SGDLS and CDR2 YYNGEE. V lost 3 bases to trimming and J lost 0 bases, with 10 bases between them. This CDR3 contains 14 residues.

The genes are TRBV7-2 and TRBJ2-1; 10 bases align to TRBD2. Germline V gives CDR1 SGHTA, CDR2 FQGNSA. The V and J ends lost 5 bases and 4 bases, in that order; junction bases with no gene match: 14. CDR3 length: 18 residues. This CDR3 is CASSLLPSGSGAYNEQFF. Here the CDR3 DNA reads TGTGCCAGCAGCCTCCTCCCTAGCGGGAGTGGGGCATACAATGAGCAGTTCTTC.

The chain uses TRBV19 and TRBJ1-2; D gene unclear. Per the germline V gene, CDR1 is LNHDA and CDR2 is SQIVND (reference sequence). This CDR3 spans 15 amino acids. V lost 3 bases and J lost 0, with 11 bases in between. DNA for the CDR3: TGTGCCAGTAGTATGCGGGAAACCTCTAACTATGGCTACACCTTC. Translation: CASSMRETSNYGYTF.

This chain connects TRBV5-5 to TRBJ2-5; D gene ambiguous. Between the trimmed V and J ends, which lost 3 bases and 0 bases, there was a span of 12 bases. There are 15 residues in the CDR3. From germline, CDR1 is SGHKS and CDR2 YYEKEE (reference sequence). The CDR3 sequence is CASSSYPGHQETQYF. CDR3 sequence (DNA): TGTGCCAGCAGCTCCTACCCGGGTCACCAAGAGACCCAGTACTTC.

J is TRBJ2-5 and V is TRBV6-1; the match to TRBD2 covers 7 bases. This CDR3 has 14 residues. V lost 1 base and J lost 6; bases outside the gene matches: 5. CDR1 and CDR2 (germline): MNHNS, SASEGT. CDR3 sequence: CASSEVGGVQTQYF. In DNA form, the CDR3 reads TGTGCCAGCAGTGAAGTTGGGGGGGTTCAGACCCAGTACTTC.

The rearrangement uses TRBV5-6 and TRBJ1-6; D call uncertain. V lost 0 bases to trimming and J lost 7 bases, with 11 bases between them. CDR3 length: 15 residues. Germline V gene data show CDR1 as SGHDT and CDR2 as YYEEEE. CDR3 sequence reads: CASSLVAGKNSPLHF. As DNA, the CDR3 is TGTGCCAGCAGCTTGGTTGCAGGCAAGAATTCACCCCTCCACTTT.

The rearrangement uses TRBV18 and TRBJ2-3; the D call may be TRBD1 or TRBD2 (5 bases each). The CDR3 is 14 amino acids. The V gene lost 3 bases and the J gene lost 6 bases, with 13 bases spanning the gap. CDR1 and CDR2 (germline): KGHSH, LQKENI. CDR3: CASSPLSEGDTQYF. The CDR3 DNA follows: TGTGCCAGCTCACCCCTCTCCGAGGGGGATACGCAGTATTTT.

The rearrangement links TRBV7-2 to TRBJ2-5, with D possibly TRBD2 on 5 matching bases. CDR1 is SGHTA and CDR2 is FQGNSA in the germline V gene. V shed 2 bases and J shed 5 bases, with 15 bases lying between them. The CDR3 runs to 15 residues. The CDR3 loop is CASSLMRAGLETQYF. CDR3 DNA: TGTGCCAGCAGCTTAATGCGGGCAGGCCTGGAGACCCAGTACTTC.

This CDR3 is CASSVAWGADTQYF. The CDR3 DNA follows: TGTGCCAGCAGCGTAGCCTGGGGCGCAGATACGCAGTATTTT. The genes are TRBV9 and TRBJ2-3; maybe TRBD1 (5 bases). The CDR3 contains 14 residues. CDR1 and CDR2 from the germline V gene are SGDLS and YYNGEE. Trimming removed 0 bases from V and 4 bases from J, with 9 bases in between.

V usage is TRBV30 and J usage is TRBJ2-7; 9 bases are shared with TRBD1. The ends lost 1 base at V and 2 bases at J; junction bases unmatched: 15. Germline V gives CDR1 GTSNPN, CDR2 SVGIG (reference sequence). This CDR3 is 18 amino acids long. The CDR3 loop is CAWSGLQDRGPLTYEQYF. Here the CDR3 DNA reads TGTGCCTGGAGTGGCCTCCAGGACAGGGGCCCCCTGACCTACGAGCAGTACTTC.

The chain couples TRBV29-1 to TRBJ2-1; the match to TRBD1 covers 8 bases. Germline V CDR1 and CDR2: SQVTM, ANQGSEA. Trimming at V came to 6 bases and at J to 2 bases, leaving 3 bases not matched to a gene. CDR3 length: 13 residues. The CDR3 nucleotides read TGCAGCGTGCCAGGGGGCGCCTACAATGAGCAGTTCTTC. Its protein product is CSVPGGAYNEQFF.